This passage covers 3 T cell receptor beta chains from one sample sequenced in a study of shared clonotypes between healthy human individuals. Repertoires were generated with immunoSEQ multiplex PCR, while TCRdb's copy carries only in-frame clones and drops some. The top ten clones hold around 0.45% of a sample with some 1,600,000 clones, 98% of them seen once. Sequencing input: naive CD4+ T cells sorted from blood. Regarding subset: CD45RA+ positively selected. The receptors come from a man under 40 in good health.

V and J are TRBV6-5 and TRBJ2-7, with 10 positions matching TRBD2. This CDR3 has 16 amino acids. J gave up 3 bases and V 0 bases, and 5 bases lay outside the gene matches. Germline CDR1 reads MNHEY; CDR2 reads SVGAGI. The CDR3 nucleotides read TGTGCCAGCAGTTACTCTGAGGTAGCGGGAGGCTACGAGCAGTACTTC. It specifies CASSYSEVAGGYEQYF.

The chain employs TRBV27 and TRBJ2-1; the match to TRBD2 covers 12 bases. J lost 3 bases, V lost 2 bases, and 8 bases had no gene match. This CDR3 contains 18 residues. Germline lookup yields CDR1 MNHEY and CDR2 SMNVEV (reference sequence). The DNA of the CDR3 is TGTGCCAGCAGTTTAGGTGCTAGCGGGAGGGTTCTCTACAATGAGCAGTTCTTC. Translated, it gives CASSLGASGRVLYNEQFF.

This chain uses TRBV18 with TRBJ1-1; D gene ambiguous. Germline CDR1 reads KGHSH; CDR2 reads LQKENI. This CDR3 has 17 amino acids. Trimming took 5 bases from V and 0 from J, leaving 19 bases between them. The CDR3 DNA reads TGTGCCAGCTCAGAGTTCTCAGGACGAATCATGAACACTGAAGCTTTCTTT. It codes for CASSEFSGRIMNTEAFF.